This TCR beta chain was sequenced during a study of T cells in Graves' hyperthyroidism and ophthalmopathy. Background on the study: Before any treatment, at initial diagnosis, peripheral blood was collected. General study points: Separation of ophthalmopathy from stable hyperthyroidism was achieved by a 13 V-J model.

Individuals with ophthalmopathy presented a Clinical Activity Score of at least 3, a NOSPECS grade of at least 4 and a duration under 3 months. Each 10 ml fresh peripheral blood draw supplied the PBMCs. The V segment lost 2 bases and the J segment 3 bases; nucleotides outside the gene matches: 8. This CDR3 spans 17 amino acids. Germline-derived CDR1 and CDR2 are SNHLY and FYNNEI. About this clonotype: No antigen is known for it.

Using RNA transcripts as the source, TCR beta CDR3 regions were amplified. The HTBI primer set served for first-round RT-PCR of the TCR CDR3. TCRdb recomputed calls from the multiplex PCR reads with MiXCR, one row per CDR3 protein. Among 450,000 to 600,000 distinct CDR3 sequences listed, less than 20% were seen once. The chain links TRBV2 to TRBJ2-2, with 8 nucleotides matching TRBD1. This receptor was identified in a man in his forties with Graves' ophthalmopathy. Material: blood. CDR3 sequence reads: CASSETHRGRYTGELFF. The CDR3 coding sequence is TGTGCCAGCAGTGAAACCCACAGGGGGAGATACACCGGGGAGCTGTTTTTT.